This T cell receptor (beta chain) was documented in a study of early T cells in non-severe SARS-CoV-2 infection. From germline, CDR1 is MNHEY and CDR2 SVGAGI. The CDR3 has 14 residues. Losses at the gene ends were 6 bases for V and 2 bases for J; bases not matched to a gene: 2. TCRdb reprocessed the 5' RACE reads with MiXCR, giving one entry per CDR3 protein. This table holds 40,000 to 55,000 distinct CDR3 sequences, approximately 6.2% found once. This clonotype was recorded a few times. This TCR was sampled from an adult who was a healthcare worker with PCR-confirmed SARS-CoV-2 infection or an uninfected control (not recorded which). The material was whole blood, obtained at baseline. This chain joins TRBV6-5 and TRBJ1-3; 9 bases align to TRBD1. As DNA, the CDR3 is TGTGCCAGCAGCCGGACAGGGGCTGGAAACACCATATATTTT. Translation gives CASSRTGAGNTIYF.